This TCR beta chain was recorded in a study of T-cell memory formation after mild COVID-19. CDR1 and CDR2 (germline): SGHTA, FQGNSA. The trim removed 4 bases at V and 5 bases at J, leaving 14 bases unmatched. There are 19 residues in the CDR3. In the case of this clonotype: The antigen is not known.

Libraries for TCRalpha and TCRbeta carried sample barcodes and unique molecular identifiers via 5'RACE. TCRdb ran MiXCR on the 5' RACE reads and lists one entry per CDR3 protein. The sample has 470,000 or so distinct CDR3 sequences; 15% to 20% are singletons. Overall study findings and caveats: Pre-infection memory already had some responding clones, implying cross-reactive memory joined. Confirmation was lacking for SARS-CoV-2 specificity of second-wave clones that peaked on day 37. Clones that contracted from day 15 to 85 had balanced CD4/CD8; later expanders were CD4+ biased.

The gene calls are TRBV7-2 and TRBJ2-5; 15 nucleotides match TRBD2. The specimen was PBMCs or a T cell subset sorted from them (not recorded which). The receptor was isolated from a man aged 18 to 29 who had mild COVID-19 (a few samples of this study predate the infection). Cell type and time point are not known. The CDR3 DNA is TGTGCCAGCAGCTCGTCGACTCGGACTAGCGGGGGGGCCTATGAGACCCAGTACTTC. This codes for CASSSSTRTSGGAYETQYF.